These 28 T cell receptor beta chains originate from one sample sequenced in a study of shared clonotypes between healthy human individuals (dated by TCRdb to the early 2020s). Library prep was done by the immunoSEQ multiplex PCR assay. The immuneACCESS repertoire file appears here via TCRdb, limited to in-frame rearrangements. These files lack a portion of the clones; in checked studies, under half of the deficit traces to unresolved V genes, and the cause of the others is not known. Recorded for this sample are 1.5 million to 1.9 million clones; 95% to 99% of them occurred a single time. The top ten constitute around 0.45% of the sample. The source material was naive CD4+ T cells sorted from blood. In light of the paper, this sample's cell subset or site label describes: CD45RA+ positively selected. The receptors were gathered from a young man in good health.

The chain employs TRBV7-2 and TRBJ2-7; the D gene is possibly TRBD2 (5 bases). V was pared by 8 bases and J by 4 bases, with 18 bases between. Germline CDR1 and CDR2: SGHTA and FQGNSA. The CDR3 totals 14 residues. The CDR3 sequence is CASRTGLAAYEQYF. CDR3 in DNA: TGTGCCAGCCGCACCGGGCTAGCAGCTTACGAGCAGTACTTC.

About this clone: The junction and the germline gene differ at one end; a read error may be behind it. J is TRBJ1-2 and V is TRBV7-2; D possibly corresponds to TRBD1 (6 bases). This CDR3 has 14 residues. From germline, CDR1 is SGHTA and CDR2 FQGNSA. CDR3 sequence reads: CATSVRGQLYGYTF. DNA of the CDR3: TGTGCCACCAGCGTGAGAGGACAGCTCTATGGCTACACCTTC.

The V call is TRBV5-1, the J call TRBJ1-3; tentatively, D is TRBD1 (5 bases). This CDR3 region has 15 residues. Deletions cut 0 bases from V and 0 bases from J, with 7 bases between. Germline CDR1 reads SGHRS; CDR2 reads YFSETQ. Written as DNA, the CDR3 is TGCGCCAGCAGCTTGGAGGGGATCTCTGGAAACACCATATATTTT. Amino acid sequence: CASSLEGISGNTIYF. The variable domain in full, completed from reference TRBV5-1 and TRBJ1-3, reads KAGVTQTPRYLIKTRGQQVTLSCSPISGHRSVSWYQQTPGQGLQFLFEYFSETQRNKGNFPGRFSGRQFSNSRSEMNVSTLELGDSALYLCASSLEGISGNTIYFGEGSWLTVV.

The CDR3 sequence: CASRLPRSGEANYGYTF. The CDR3, as DNA: TGTGCCAGCAGACTCCCCAGGTCGGGCGAAGCTAACTATGGCTACACCTTC. The chain combines TRBV2 with TRBJ1-2; D unresolved. Per the germline V gene, CDR1 is SNHLY and CDR2 is FYNNEI. The CDR3 runs 17 residues. V was trimmed by 6 bases and J by 0 bases, leaving 20 bases between them.

The chain links TRBV9 to TRBJ2-7; 10 bases match TRBD2. The length of the CDR3 is 15 residues. Germline trimming cut 3 bases from V and 5 bases from J; bases unmatched to any gene: 8. The germline V gene encodes CDR1 SGDLS and CDR2 YYNGEE. CDR3 DNA sequence: TGTGCCAGCAGCGCCTCCCCTAGCGGGAGTAACGAGCAGTACTTC. It encodes CASSASPSGSNEQYF.

The J gene is TRBJ1-2, the V gene TRBV29-1; D is undetermined. Germline V gene data show CDR1 as SQVTM and CDR2 as ANQGSEA. This CDR3 has 13 residues. Trimming shortened V by 0 bases and J by 5 bases, and 10 bases separated the two germline ends. The CDR3: CSVEDPGTYGYTF. Written as DNA, the CDR3 is TGCAGCGTTGAAGATCCGGGAACATATGGCTACACCTTC.

The table lists this clone with a count of one. The chain recombines TRBV13 with TRBJ2-7; 11 bases fit TRBD2. The CDR3 length is 13 residues. J lost 6 bases, V lost 5 bases, and 3 bases had no gene match. Germline CDR1 reads PRHDT; CDR2 reads FYEKMQ (reference sequence). This CDR3 reads CASSPGLAVEQYF. The CDR3 nucleotides read TGTGCCAGCAGCCCGGGACTAGCGGTCGAGCAGTACTTC.

The chain uses TRBV19 and TRBJ1-1, with D tentatively TRBD1 (5 bases). Germline CDR1 and CDR2: LNHDA and SQIVND (reference sequence). V dropped 4 bases and J dropped 5 bases, with 14 bases sitting between them. This CDR3 has 14 amino acids. The CDR3 bases are TGTGCCAGTAGTACGAACCCCCGGGGGACTGAAGCTTTCTTT. Translating gives CASSTNPRGTEAFF.

The chain has TRBV30 and TRBJ2-5; D is uncertain. CDR3 length: 15 amino acids. V dropped 0 bases and J dropped 1 base, with 12 bases sitting between them. Germline CDR1 is GTSNPN and CDR2 is SVGIG (reference sequence). The CDR3 spells CAWSVRSMGQETQYF. For the CDR3, the DNA is TGTGCCTGGAGTGTAAGGTCCATGGGCCAAGAGACCCAGTACTTC.

V gene TRBV10-1 combines with J gene TRBJ1-1; D not resolved. The CDR3 is made up of 14 amino acids. V was trimmed by 5 bases and J by 4 bases, leaving 14 bases between them. Per germline, CDR1 WNHNN and CDR2 SYGVQD (reference sequence). This CDR3 reads CASSSKAMGTEAFF. The CDR3 DNA reads TGCGCCAGCAGTAGTAAGGCGATGGGCACTGAAGCTTTCTTT.

This chain connects TRBV30 to TRBJ1-5; 9 nucleotides match TRBD1. The germline CDR1 and CDR2 sequences are GTSNPN and SVGIG (reference sequence). The junction had 5 bases not matched to a gene; V was cut back by 5 bases and J by 6 bases. This CDR3 contains 13 residues. CDR3 nucleotides: TGTGCCTGGGGGGGACAGGGTGGTCAGCCCCAGCATTTT. It encodes CAWGGQGGQPQHF.

J is TRBJ2-2 and V is TRBV11-1, with 8 bases lining up with TRBD2. The CDR3 has 13 residues. Germline assignment: CDR1 SGHAT and CDR2 FQDESV (reference sequence). Trimming took 5 bases from V and 6 from J; bases not matched to a gene: 2. CDR3 in DNA: TGTGCCAGCAGCCACGGGGGGGCCGGGGAGCTGTTTTTT. Its translation is CASSHGGAGELFF.

This chain uses TRBV30 with TRBJ2-2, with 7 nucleotides matching TRBD1. The CDR3 is 15 amino acids. Germline V lookup: CDR1 GTSNPN, CDR2 SVGIG (reference sequence). Losses at the gene ends were 3 bases for V and 2 bases for J; bases not matched to a gene: 6. The DNA for the CDR3 is TGTGCCTGGAGAACGAGGGGGCTAAACACCGGGGAGCTGTTTTTT. It encodes CAWRTRGLNTGELFF.

The chain combines TRBV28 with TRBJ2-1; 11 nucleotides match TRBD2. The CDR3 is 15 residues long. V was clipped by 6 bases and J by 4 bases; unmatched bases: 5. Germline V lookup: CDR1 MDHEN, CDR2 SYDVKM. This CDR3 is CASSKLAGEYNEQFF. The CDR3, as DNA: TGTGCCAGCAGCAAACTAGCGGGAGAGTACAATGAGCAGTTCTTC.

CDR3 in amino acids: CASSHGRTSSYEQYF. CDR3 coding DNA: TGCGCCAGCAGCCACGGACGGACCAGCTCCTACGAGCAGTACTTC. The rearrangement links TRBV5-1 to TRBJ2-7; D gene ambiguous. The CDR3 is made up of 15 amino acids. CDR1 SGHRS and CDR2 YFSETQ come from the germline V gene. V lost 4 bases to trimming and J lost 0 bases, with 14 bases between them.

The rearrangement joins TRBV6-6 to TRBJ1-5, with D uncertain. Germline V gene sequence: CDR1 MNHNY, CDR2 SVGAGI (reference sequence). V was cut by 5 bases and J by 0 bases, with 11 bases left in between. The CDR3 contains 15 residues. CDR3 sequence (DNA): TGTGCCAGCAGTCCCCCCGGATATAGCAATCAGCCCCAGCATTTT. It encodes CASSPPGYSNQPQHF.

The J gene is TRBJ1-4, the V gene TRBV7-6, with unresolved D. The CDR3 is 14 residues long. The germline V gene has CDR1 SGHVS and CDR2 FNYEAQ. The ends were cut back, 5 bases at V and 10 bases at J, with 17 bases in the middle. CDR3 amino acids: CASSTRSGDGKLFF. The CDR3 nucleotides are TGTGCCAGCAGCACTAGGAGTGGTGACGGAAAACTGTTTTTT.

The V and J genes are TRBV5-4 and TRBJ1-2; 10 positions match TRBD1. The trim removed 3 bases at V and 6 bases at J, leaving 2 bases unmatched. In germline, CDR1 is SGHNT, CDR2 YYREEE (reference sequence). This CDR3 has 13 amino acids. The CDR3 reads CASSYGTGDGYTF. DNA of the CDR3: TGTGCCAGCAGCTACGGGACAGGGGATGGCTACACCTTC.

The chain has TRBV5-4 and TRBJ2-3; D unresolved. V gave up 5 bases and J gave up 0 bases, with 13 bases separating them. The CDR3 is 15 residues long. Germline CDR1 reads SGHNT; CDR2 reads YYREEE (reference sequence). The DNA for the CDR3 is TGTGCCAGCAGTTCAGACTCGAGGAGCACAGATACGCAGTATTTT. This encodes CASSSDSRSTDTQYF.

The chain couples TRBV11-3 to TRBJ2-5; 7 bases are a match to TRBD2. CDR3 length: 16 amino acids. Germline trimming cut 5 bases from V and 4 bases from J; bases unmatched to any gene: 13. Germline CDR1 reads SGHNT; CDR2 reads YENEEA. CDR3 protein: CASSLLGTTSIETQYF. CDR3 DNA: TGTGCCAGCAGCCTCCTCGGGACTACCAGTATAGAGACCCAGTACTTC.

This rearrangement joins TRBV30 to TRBJ1-1, with D possibly matching TRBD1 (5 bases). From germline, CDR1 is GTSNPN and CDR2 SVGIG (reference sequence). This CDR3 is built from 13 residues. The V end was cut by 4 bases, the J end by 0 bases, with 9 bases between. The CDR3 region has the DNA TGTGCCTGGAAGGGGCAGGTGAACACTGAAGCTTTCTTT. This codes for CAWKGQVNTEAFF.

The chain has TRBV5-1 and TRBJ1-2, with TRBD1 as a possible D gene (5 bases). Looked up from germline, CDR1 is SGHRS and CDR2 is YFSETQ. Trimming stripped 1 base from V and 2 bases from J, with 24 bases between. This CDR3 comprises 19 residues. Written as DNA, the CDR3 is TGCGCCAGCAGCTTGAAGCTTGAGACAGATGTTTGGTCCAACTATGGCTACACCTTC. This translates into CASSLKLETDVWSNYGYTF.

V gene TRBV5-1 combines with J gene TRBJ2-1; no reliable D call. Germline lookup yields CDR1 SGHRS and CDR2 YFSETQ. Trimming stripped 4 bases from V and 1 base from J, with 27 bases between. The CDR3 runs 20 residues. DNA for the CDR3: TGCGCCAGCAGCCACCGGATGGCCGCGGTTCTGACTTCGTCCTACAATGAGCAGTTCTTC. Translation: CASSHRMAAVLTSSYNEQFF.

The table lists this clone with a count of one. The J gene is TRBJ1-5, the V gene TRBV15, with unresolved D. Per the germline V gene, CDR1 is LNHNV and CDR2 is YYDKDF (reference sequence). The CDR3 runs 15 residues. V was trimmed by 9 bases and J by 8 bases, leaving 23 bases between them. In nucleotides, the CDR3 is TGTGCCACTAAGGGCGGTGGAAACAGCGAGGAGCCCCAGCATTTT. Amino acid sequence: CATKGGGNSEEPQHF.

This chain joins TRBV5-1 and TRBJ1-2; D might be TRBD1 (5 bases). The CDR3 has 16 residues. Germline values: CDR1 SGHRS, CDR2 YFSETQ. V was trimmed by 3 bases and J by 2 bases, leaving 17 bases between them. The CDR3 DNA sequence: TGCGCCAGCAGCTCGCAAGGACTGGGACTGAACTATGGCTACACCTTC. This translates into CASSSQGLGLNYGYTF. The full variable domain, in which reference TRBV5-1 and TRBJ1-2 provide the parts outside the CDR3, is KAGVTQTPRYLIKTRGQQVTLSCSPISGHRSVSWYQQTPGQGLQFLFEYFSETQRNKGNFPGRFSGRQFSNSRSEMNVSTLELGDSALYLCASSSQGLGLNYGYTFGSGTRLTVV.

V usage is TRBV6-1 and J usage is TRBJ2-7; TRBD1 matches at 8 bases. Germline V gives CDR1 MNHNS, CDR2 SASEGT. V lost 3 bases to trimming and J lost 2 bases; unmatched junction nucleotides: 3. The CDR3 covers 14 residues. The CDR3 DNA sequence: TGTGCCAGCAGTGAGACAGGGGCCCCCTACGAGCAGTACTTC. Translated: CASSETGAPYEQYF.

V and J are TRBV2 and TRBJ2-2; D is ambiguous. This CDR3 is built from 13 residues. Germline lookup yields CDR1 SNHLY and CDR2 FYNNEI. Trimming shortened V by 4 bases and J by 6 bases, and 9 bases separated the two germline ends. The CDR3 loop is CASSAGPAGELFF. CDR3 in DNA: TGTGCCAGCAGTGCTGGCCCGGCCGGGGAGCTGTTTTTT.

The chain uses TRBV9 and TRBJ1-1; 12 nucleotides agree with TRBD1. The CDR3 length is 14 residues. Trimming removed 3 bases from V and 9 bases from J; junction bases left unmatched: 6. CDR1 is SGDLS, CDR2 YYNGEE, per germline. CDR3 sequence (DNA): TGTGCCAGCAGCGCCCGGGACAGGGGGCTTAAAGCTTTCTTT. Protein sequence: CASSARDRGLKAFF.